The present T cell receptor (beta chain) was sequenced within a study of blood T cells in healthy people across ages. Of note for this clonotype: The target antigen is unknown.

It was with a sample-barcoded 5' primer and a J-beta primer mix that a second PCR of roughly 6 to 12 cycles was run. One entry per CDR3 protein results from TCRdb running MiXCR on the 5' RACE reads. The table has hundreds of thousands of distinct CDR3 sequences, about 51% seen once. Regarding the study as a whole: Naive T cell percentage showed a strong correlation with TCR beta diversity. With age, beta diversity per million T cells declined roughly linearly, significantly by over 35.

Germline values: CDR1 SGHTA, CDR2 FQGNSA. Trimming took 1 base from V and 8 from J, leaving 10 bases between them. The CDR3 runs 13 residues. This receptor was identified in a woman older than 75 in good health. The V and J genes are TRBV7-2 and TRBJ2-3; D might be TRBD2 (6 bases). The sample was blood. CDR3 loop: CASSLDPAGTQYF. In DNA, the CDR3 is TGTGCCAGCAGCTTAGACCCAGCGGGTACGCAGTATTTT. Supplemented by reference TRBV7-2 and TRBJ2-3, the full variable domain reads GAGVSQSPSNKVTEKGKDVELRCDPISGHTALYWYRQSLGQGLEFLIYFQGNSAPDKSGLPSDRFSAERTGGSVSTLTIQRTQQEDSAVYLCASSLDPAGTQYFGPGTRLTVL.